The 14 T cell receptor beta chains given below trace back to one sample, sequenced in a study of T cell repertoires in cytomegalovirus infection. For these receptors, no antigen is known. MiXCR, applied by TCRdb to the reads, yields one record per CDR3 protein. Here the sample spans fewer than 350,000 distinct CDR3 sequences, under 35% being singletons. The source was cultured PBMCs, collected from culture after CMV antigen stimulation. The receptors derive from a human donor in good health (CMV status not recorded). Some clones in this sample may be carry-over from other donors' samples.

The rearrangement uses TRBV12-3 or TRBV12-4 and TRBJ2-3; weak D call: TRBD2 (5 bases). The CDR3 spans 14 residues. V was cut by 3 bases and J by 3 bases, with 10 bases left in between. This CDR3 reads CASSFTAGTDTQYF. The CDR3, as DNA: TGTGCCAGCAGTTTCACGGCGGGTACAGATACGCAGTATTTT.

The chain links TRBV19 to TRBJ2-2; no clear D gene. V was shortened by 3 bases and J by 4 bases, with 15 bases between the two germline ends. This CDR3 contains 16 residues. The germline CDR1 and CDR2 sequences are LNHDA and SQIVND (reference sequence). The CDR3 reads CASSIWPGLGTGELFF. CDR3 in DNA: TGTGCCAGTAGTATTTGGCCGGGTTTGGGCACCGGGGAGCTGTTTTTT.

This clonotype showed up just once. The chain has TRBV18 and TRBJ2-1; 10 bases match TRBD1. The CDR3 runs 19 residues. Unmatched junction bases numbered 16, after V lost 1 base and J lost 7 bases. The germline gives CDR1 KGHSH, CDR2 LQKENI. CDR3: CASSPLGLSTGQGKNEQFF. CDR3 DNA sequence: TGTGCCAGCTCACCACTCGGATTGTCCACGGGACAGGGGAAGAATGAGCAGTTCTTC.

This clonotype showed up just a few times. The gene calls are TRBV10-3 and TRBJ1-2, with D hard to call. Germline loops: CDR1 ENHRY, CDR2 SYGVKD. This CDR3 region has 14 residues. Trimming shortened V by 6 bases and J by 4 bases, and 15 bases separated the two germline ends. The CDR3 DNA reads TGTGCCATCAGGGCAAACCCCCTGACCTATGGCTACACCTTC. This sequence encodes CAIRANPLTYGYTF.

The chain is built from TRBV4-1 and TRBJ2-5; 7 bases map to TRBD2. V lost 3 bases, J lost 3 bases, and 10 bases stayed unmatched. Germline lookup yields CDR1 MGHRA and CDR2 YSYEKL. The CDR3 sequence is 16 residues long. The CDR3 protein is CASSHVLAGEEETQYF. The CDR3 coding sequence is TGCGCCAGCAGCCACGTACTCGCGGGGGAAGAAGAGACCCAGTACTTC.

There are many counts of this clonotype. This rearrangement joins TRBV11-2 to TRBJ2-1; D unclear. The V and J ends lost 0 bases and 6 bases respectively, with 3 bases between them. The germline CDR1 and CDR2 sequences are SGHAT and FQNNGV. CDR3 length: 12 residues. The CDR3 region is CASSLEVNEQFF. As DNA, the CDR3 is TGTGCCAGCAGCTTAGAAGTCAATGAGCAGTTCTTC.

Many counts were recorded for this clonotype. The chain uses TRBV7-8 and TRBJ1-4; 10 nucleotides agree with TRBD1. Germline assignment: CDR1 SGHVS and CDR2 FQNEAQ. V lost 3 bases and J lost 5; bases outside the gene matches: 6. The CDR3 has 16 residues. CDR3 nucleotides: TGTGCCAGCAGCTTGGGCTGGACAGGGGGAAATGAAAAACTGTTTTTT. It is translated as CASSLGWTGGNEKLFF.

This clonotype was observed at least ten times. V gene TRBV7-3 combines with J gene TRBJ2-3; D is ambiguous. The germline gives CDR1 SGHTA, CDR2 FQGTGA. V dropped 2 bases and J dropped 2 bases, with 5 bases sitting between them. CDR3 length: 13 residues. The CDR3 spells CASSLDATDTQYF. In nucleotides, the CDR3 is TGTGCCAGCAGCTTAGACGCCACAGATACGCAGTATTTT.

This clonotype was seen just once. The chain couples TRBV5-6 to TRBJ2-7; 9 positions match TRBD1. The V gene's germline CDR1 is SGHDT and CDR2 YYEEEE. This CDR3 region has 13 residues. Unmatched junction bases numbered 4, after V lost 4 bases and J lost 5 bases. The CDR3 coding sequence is TGTGCCAGCAGCCGGACAGGGGTCCACGAGCAGTACTTC. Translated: CASSRTGVHEQYF.

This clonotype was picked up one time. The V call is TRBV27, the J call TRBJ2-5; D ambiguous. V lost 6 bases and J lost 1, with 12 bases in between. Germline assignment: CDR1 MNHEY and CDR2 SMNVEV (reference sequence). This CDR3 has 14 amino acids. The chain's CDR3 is CASSRVGFQETQYF. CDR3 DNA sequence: TGTGCCAGCAGCCGGGTTGGTTTCCAAGAGACCCAGTACTTC.

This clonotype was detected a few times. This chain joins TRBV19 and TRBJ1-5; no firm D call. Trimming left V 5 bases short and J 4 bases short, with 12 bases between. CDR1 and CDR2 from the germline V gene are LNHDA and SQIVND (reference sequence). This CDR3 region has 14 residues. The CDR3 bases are TGTGCCAGTAGTGACCGGGATCTTAATCAGCCCCAGCATTTT. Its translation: CASSDRDLNQPQHF.

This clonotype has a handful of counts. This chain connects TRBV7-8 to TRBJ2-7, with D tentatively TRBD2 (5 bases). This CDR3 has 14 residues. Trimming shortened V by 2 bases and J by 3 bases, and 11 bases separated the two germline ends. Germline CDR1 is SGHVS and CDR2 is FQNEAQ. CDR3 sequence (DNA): TGTGCCAGCAGCTTAATGGAAGGGAGCTACGAGCAGTACTTC. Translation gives CASSLMEGSYEQYF.

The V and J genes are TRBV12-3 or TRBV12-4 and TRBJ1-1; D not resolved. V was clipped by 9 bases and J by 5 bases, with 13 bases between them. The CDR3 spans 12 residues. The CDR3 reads CASSFGLTEAFF. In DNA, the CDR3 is TGTGCCAGTTCCTTCGGGTTAACTGAAGCTTTCTTT.

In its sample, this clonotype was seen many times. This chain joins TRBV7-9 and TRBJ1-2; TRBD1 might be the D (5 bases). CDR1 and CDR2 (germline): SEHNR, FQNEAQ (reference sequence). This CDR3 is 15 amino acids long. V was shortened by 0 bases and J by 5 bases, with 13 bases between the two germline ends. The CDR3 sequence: CASSLARTGPYGYTF. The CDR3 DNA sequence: TGTGCCAGCAGCTTAGCGAGAACAGGACCTTATGGCTACACCTTC.